Listed here are 12 T cell receptor beta chains from one sample, sequenced in a study of identical twins. TCRdb reprocessed the 5' RACE reads with MiXCR, giving one entry per CDR3 protein. Among 400,000 to 500,000 distinct CDR3 sequences listed, 13% to 15% were seen once. These data were also reused for a study on yellow fever vaccine responses in identical twins.

Material for sequencing was CD4+ T cells sorted from blood. The receptor source for this set is a young woman in good health.

CDR3 in DNA: TGTGCCAGCAGCTTAACTAGCGGGGGGGCGTTTCAGGACAATGAGCAGTTCTTC. As protein: CASSLTSGGAFQDNEQFF. V and J are TRBV11-2 and TRBJ2-1, with 13 bases matching TRBD2. The germline CDR1 and CDR2 sequences are SGHAT and FQNNGV. The CDR3 has 18 amino acids. V shed 2 bases and J 5 bases; nucleotides not matched to a gene: 9. Full variable domain (missing parts from reference TRBV11-2 and TRBJ2-1): EAGVAQSPRYKIIEKRQSVAFWCNPISGHATLYWYQQILGQGPKLLIQFQNNGVVDDSQLPKDRFSAERLKGVDSTLKIQPAKLEDSAVYLCASSLTSGGAFQDNEQFFGPGTRLTVL.

This clonotype was recorded many times. The rearrangement joins TRBV7-9 to TRBJ2-1; 7 bases line up with TRBD2. Germline V gene sequence: CDR1 SEHNR, CDR2 FQNEAQ (reference sequence). This CDR3 is built from 14 residues. V dropped 3 bases and J dropped 6; count of bases not matched to a gene: 5. This CDR3 is CASSLQTSSNEQFF. In DNA form, the CDR3 reads TGTGCCAGCAGCTTGCAGACTAGCAGCAATGAGCAGTTCTTC. Filled out from reference TRBV7-9 and TRBJ2-1, the complete variable domain reads DTGVSQNPRHKITKRGQNVTFRCDPISEHNRLYWYRQTLGQGPEFLTYFQNEAQLEKSRLLSDRFSAERPKGSFSTLEIQRTEQGDSAMYLCASSLQTSSNEQFFGPGTRLTVL.

This clonotype was detected only a few times. V and J are TRBV7-6 and TRBJ2-2; no reliable D call. Germline-derived CDR1 and CDR2 are SGHVS and FNYEAQ. The CDR3 spans 16 residues. Trimming removed 1 base at V and 1 base at J, with 10 bases between. CDR3 nucleotides: TGTGCCAGCAGCTTAGGTTCTTCCGTGAACACCGGGGAGCTGTTTTTT. Amino acid sequence: CASSLGSSVNTGELFF.

The V and J genes are TRBV7-2 and TRBJ2-3; no clear D gene. The germline gives CDR1 SGHTA, CDR2 FQGNSA. Between the trimmed V and J ends, which lost 2 bases and 2 bases, there was a span of 11 bases. The CDR3 sequence is 15 residues long. CDR3 sequence (DNA): TGTGCCAGCAGCTTATTCCTGCAGGCCACAGATACGCAGTATTTT. Its translation: CASSLFLQATDTQYF.

Only a few counts were recorded for this clonotype. V gene TRBV7-2 combines with J gene TRBJ2-1, with D possibly TRBD2 on 5 matching bases. The V end was cut by 2 bases, the J end by 9 bases, with 11 bases between. Per the germline V gene, CDR1 is SGHTA and CDR2 is FQGNSA. The CDR3 sequence is 13 residues long. CDR3 sequence reads: CASSLSGMGEQFF. In nucleotides, the CDR3 is TGTGCCAGCAGCTTATCGGGGATGGGTGAGCAGTTCTTC. Full variable domain (rest looked up from reference TRBV7-2 and TRBJ2-1): GAGVSQSPSNKVTEKGKDVELRCDPISGHTALYWYRQSLGQGLEFLIYFQGNSAPDKSGLPSDRFSAERTGGSVSTLTIQRTQQEDSAVYLCASSLSGMGEQFFGPGTRLTVL.

This clonotype was recorded a few times. The chain has TRBV6-4 and TRBJ2-1; the D gene is possibly TRBD2 (6 bases). The CDR3 extends over 16 amino acids. The ends were cut back, 0 bases at V and 7 bases at J, with 16 bases in the middle. The germline CDR1 and CDR2 sequences are MRHNA and SNTAGT. The CDR3 spells CASSDSRGLGGNEQFF. The CDR3 nucleotides read TGTGCCAGCAGTGACTCGAGGGGCCTCGGGGGAAATGAGCAGTTCTTC.

This clonotype was picked up many times. The V call is TRBV4-1, the J call TRBJ2-2, with 8 bases that match TRBD2. The trim removed 0 bases at V and 1 base at J, leaving 4 bases unmatched. CDR3 length: 17 residues. Germline V gives CDR1 MGHRA, CDR2 YSYEKL. The CDR3 protein is CASSQEKSGRNTGELFF. DNA of the CDR3: TGCGCCAGCAGCCAAGAGAAGAGCGGGAGGAACACCGGGGAGCTGTTTTTT.

The chain is built from TRBV6-2 or TRBV6-3 and TRBJ1-1, with D maybe TRBD1 (6 bases). This CDR3 has 14 residues. V was shortened by 7 bases and J by 1 base, with 13 bases between the two germline ends. Germline-derived CDR1 and CDR2 are MNHEY and SVGEGT. The CDR3 reads CASTRGGKNTEAFF. Here the CDR3 DNA reads TGTGCCAGCACCCGGGGGGGCAAGAACACTGAAGCTTTCTTT.

In this sample, this clonotype turned up a few times. The V gene is TRBV7-6, the J gene TRBJ2-2; 7 nucleotides agree with TRBD1. Trimming at V came to 5 bases and at J to 4 bases, leaving 7 bases not matched to a gene. Germline values: CDR1 SGHVS, CDR2 FNYEAQ. The CDR3 contains 15 residues. CDR3 sequence (DNA): TGTGCCAGCAGCCCCCGGTACAGGGGCACCGGGGAGCTGTTTTTT. Translated: CASSPRYRGTGELFF.

The chain uses TRBV20-1 and TRBJ2-1, with 8 positions matching TRBD1. Germline assignment: CDR1 DFQATT and CDR2 SNEGSKA (reference sequence). The CDR3 extends over 16 amino acids. V lost 0 bases, J lost 6 bases, and 10 bases stayed unmatched. The CDR3 loop is CSARETGARRGNEQFF. The CDR3, as DNA: TGCAGTGCTAGAGAGACAGGGGCGAGGAGAGGCAATGAGCAGTTCTTC.

The chain is built from TRBV24-1 and TRBJ2-1; D remains unclear. The CDR3 has 13 amino acids. V lost 2 bases and J lost 10, with 11 bases in between. The germline V gene encodes CDR1 KGHDR and CDR2 SFDVKD. CDR3 sequence: CATSDSHLVEQFF. The CDR3 region has the DNA TGTGCCACCAGTGATTCCCACCTGGTAGAGCAGTTCTTC.

Only a few counts were recorded for this clonotype. V usage is TRBV10-3 and J usage is TRBJ1-5, with a weak D call TRBD1 (5 bases). The CDR3 has 15 amino acids. CDR1 and CDR2 (germline): ENHRY, SYGVKD. Trimming removed 0 bases at V and 7 bases at J, with 13 bases between. For the CDR3, the DNA is TGTGCCATCAGTGAGTCGATCTACGGGGACCAGCCCCAGCATTTT. This translates into CAISESIYGDQPQHF.